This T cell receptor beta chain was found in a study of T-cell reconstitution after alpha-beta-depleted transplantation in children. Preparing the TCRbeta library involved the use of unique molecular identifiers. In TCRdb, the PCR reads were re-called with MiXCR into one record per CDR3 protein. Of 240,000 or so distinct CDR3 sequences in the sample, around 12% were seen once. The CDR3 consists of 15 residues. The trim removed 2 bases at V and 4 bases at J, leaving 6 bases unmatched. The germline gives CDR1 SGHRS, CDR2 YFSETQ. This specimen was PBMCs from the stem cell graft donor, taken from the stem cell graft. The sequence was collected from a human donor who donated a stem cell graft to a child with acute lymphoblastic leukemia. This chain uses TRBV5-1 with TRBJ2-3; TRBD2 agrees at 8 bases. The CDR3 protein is CASSFFGRVPDTQYF. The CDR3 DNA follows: TGCGCCAGCAGCTTTTTCGGGAGGGTCCCAGATACGCAGTATTTT.